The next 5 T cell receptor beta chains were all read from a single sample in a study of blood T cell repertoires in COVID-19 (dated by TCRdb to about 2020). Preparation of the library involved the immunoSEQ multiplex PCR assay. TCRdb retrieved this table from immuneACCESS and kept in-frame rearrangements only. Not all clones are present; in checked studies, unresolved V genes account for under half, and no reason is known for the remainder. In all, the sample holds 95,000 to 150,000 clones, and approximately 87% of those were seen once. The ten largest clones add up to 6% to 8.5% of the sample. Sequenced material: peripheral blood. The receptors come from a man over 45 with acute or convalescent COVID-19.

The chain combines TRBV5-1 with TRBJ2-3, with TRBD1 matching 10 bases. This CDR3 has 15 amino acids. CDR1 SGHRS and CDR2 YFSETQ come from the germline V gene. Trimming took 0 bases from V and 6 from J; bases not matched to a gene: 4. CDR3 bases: TGCGCCAGCAGCTTGGGTGGGACAGGGGCCGATACGCAGTATTTT. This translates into CASSLGGTGADTQYF.

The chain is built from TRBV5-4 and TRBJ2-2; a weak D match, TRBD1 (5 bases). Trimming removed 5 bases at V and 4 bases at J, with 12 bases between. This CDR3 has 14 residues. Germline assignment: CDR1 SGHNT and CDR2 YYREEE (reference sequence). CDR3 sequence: CASSSDSATGELFF. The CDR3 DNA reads TGTGCCAGCAGTTCCGACAGTGCCACCGGGGAGCTGTTTTTT.

The CDR3 DNA follows: TGTGCCAGTAGGGTACTAGCGGGAGCGGCCGAGCAGTACTTC. Its protein is CASRVLAGAAEQYF. The V and J genes are TRBV19 and TRBJ2-7; TRBD2 aligns across 11 bases. Trimming removed 6 bases from V and 6 bases from J; junction bases left unmatched: 7. CDR1 LNHDA and CDR2 SQIVND come from the germline V gene (reference sequence). The CDR3 loop spans 14 amino acids.

The DNA of the CDR3 is TGTGCCTGGGCGGGACGGGGATTTTCACCCCTCCACTTT. It translates to CAWAGRGFSPLHF. This rearrangement joins TRBV30 to TRBJ1-6, with a tentative D call TRBD1 (5 bases). Germline values: CDR1 GTSNPN, CDR2 SVGIG (reference sequence). V lost 5 bases to trimming and J lost 9 bases, with 14 bases between them. The CDR3 loop spans 13 amino acids.

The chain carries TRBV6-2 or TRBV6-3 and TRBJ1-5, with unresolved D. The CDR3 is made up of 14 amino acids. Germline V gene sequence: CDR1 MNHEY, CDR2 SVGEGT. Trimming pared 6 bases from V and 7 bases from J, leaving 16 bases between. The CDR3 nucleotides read TGTGCCAGCAGCCCCGGGAATGCCCGGCAGCCCCAGCATTTT. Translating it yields CASSPGNARQPQHF.